The T cell receptor beta chain described here comes from a study of T-cell memory formation after mild COVID-19. Trimming shortened V by 5 bases and J by 4 bases, and 14 bases separated the two germline ends. The CDR3 contains 14 residues. TCRdb re-derived calls from the 5' RACE reads in MiXCR, one entry per CDR3 protein. The sample holds around 150,000 distinct CDR3 sequences, about 28% seen once. This TCR derives from an adult woman who had mild COVID-19 (a few samples of this study predate the infection). Cell type and time point are not known. The J gene is TRBJ1-1, the V gene TRBV12-3 or TRBV12-4; the D is unclear. The specimen was PBMCs or a T cell subset sorted from them (not recorded which). CDR3 nucleotide sequence: TGTGCCAGCAGTCCTCGGCTGGGAGTCACTGAAGCTTTCTTT. It codes for CASSPRLGVTEAFF.